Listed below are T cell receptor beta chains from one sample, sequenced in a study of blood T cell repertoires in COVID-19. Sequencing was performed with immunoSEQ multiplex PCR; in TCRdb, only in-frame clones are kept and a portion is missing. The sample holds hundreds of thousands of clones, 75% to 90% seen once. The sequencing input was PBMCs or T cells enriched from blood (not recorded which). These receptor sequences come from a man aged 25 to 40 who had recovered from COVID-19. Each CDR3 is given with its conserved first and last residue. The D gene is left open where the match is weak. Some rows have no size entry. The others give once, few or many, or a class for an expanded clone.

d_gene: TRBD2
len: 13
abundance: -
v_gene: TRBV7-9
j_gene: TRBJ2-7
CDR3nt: TGTGCCAGCACCGGGAGGGATGGCTACGAGCAGTACTTC
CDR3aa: CASTGRDGYEQYF

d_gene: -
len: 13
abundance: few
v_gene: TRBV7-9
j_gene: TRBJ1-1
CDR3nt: TGTGCCAGCAGCCTGAGCGGGACATCTGAAGCTTTCTTT
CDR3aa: CASSLSGTSEAFF

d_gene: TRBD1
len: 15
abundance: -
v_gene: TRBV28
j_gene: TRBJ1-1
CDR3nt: TGTGCCAGCAGTCGACAGGGGTCCATGAACACTGAAGCTTTCTTT
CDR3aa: CASSRQGSMNTEAFF

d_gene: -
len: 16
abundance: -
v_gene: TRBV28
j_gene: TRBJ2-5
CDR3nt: TGTGCCAGCAGTTTTAGGTCGTCAGGCACGATGGAGACCCAGTACTTC
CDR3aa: CASSFRSSGTMETQYF

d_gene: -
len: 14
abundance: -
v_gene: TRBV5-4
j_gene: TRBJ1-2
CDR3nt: TGTGCCAGCAGCTTGGCTAGAGACGACTATGGCTACACCTTC
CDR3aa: CASSLARDDYGYTF

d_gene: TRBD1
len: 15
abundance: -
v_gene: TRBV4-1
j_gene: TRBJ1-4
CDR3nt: TGCGCCAGCAGCCAAGGGGACAGGGTCGGTGAAAAACTGTTTTTT
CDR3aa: CASSQGDRVGEKLFF

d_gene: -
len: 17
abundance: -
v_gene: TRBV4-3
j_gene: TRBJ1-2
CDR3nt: TGCGCCAGCAGCCAAGATCCCCTAACAGGGAGAAGTTATGGCTACACCTTC
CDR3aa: CASSQDPLTGRSYGYTF

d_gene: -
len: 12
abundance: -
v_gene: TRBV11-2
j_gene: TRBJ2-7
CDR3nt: TGTGCCAGCAGCTTAGGCAGCTACGAGCAGTACTTC
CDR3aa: CASSLGSYEQYF

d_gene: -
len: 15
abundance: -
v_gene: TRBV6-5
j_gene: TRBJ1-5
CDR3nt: TGTGCCAGCAGCGGACAGAAATATAGCAATCAGCCCCAGCATTTT
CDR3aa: CASSGQKYSNQPQHF

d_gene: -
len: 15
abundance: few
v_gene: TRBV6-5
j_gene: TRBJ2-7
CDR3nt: TGTGCCAGCAGTTACTATGCTGCTTGGACTTACGAGCAGTACTTC
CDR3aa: CASSYYAAWTYEQYF

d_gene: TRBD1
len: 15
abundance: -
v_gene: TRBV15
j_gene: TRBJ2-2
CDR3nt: TGTGCCACCAGCTTTACAGGGGCGGACACCGGGGAGCTGTTTTTT
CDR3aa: CATSFTGADTGELFF

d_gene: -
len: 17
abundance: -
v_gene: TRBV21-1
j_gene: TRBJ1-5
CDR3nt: TGTGCCAGCAGTGGGCGAGATGAAAGTAATAGCAATCAGCCCCAGCATTTT
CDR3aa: CASSGRDESNSNQPQHF

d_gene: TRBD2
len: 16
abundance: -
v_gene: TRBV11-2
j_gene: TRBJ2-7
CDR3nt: TGTGCCAGCAGCTTAGCGGGGACTAGCGGGAGTCGGGAGCAGTACTTC
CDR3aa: CASSLAGTSGSREQYF

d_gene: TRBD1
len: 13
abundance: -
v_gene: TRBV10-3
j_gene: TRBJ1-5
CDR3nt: TGTGCCATCAGAGGGACAGAAAATCAGCCCCAGCATTTT
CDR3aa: CAIRGTENQPQHF

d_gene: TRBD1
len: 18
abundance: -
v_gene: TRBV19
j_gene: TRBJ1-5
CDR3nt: TGTGCCAGTAGCAAGGGACAGGGGGCGGCTGCCAGCAATCAGCCCCAGCATTTT
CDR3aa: CASSKGQGAAASNQPQHF

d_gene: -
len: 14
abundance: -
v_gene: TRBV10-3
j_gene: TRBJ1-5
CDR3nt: TGTGCCATCAGCGAAGGGGATGGCAATCAGCCCCAGCATTTT
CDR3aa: CAISEGDGNQPQHF

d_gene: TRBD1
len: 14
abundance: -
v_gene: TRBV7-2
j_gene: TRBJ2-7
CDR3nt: TGTGCCAGCAGCTTGACAGGGAAATCCTACGAGCAGTACTTC
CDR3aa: CASSLTGKSYEQYF

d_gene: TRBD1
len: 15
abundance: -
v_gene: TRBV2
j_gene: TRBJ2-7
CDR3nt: TGTGCCAGCAGAATGGGACAGGGGGTAACCTACGAGCAGTACTTC
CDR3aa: CASRMGQGVTYEQYF

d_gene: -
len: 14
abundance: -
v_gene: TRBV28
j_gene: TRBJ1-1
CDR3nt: TGTGCCAGCAGTCCCGGGAGTAGGCAGGCTGAAGCTTTCTTT
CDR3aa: CASSPGSRQAEAFF

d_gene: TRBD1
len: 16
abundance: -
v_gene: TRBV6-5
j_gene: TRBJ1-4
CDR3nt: TGTGCCAGCAGTTACTCGATCGACAGGGTTGGGGAAAAACTGTTTTTT
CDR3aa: CASSYSIDRVGEKLFF

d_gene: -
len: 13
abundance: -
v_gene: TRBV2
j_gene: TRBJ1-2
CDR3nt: TGTGCCAGCAGTAAAGGGGAGGGGCCTGGCTACACCTTC
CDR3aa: CASSKGEGPGYTF

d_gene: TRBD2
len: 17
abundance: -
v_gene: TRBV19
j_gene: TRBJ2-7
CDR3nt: TGTGCCAGTAGTATGGCGGGGGGCGGAGGAGGTGGTTACGAGCAGTACTTC
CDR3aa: CASSMAGGGGGGYEQYF

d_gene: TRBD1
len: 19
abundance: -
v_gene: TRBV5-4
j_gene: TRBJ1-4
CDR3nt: TGTGCCAGCAGCCCCGGGGGGACAGGGGGCCCAACAACTAATGAAAAACTGTTTTTT
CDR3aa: CASSPGGTGGPTTNEKLFF

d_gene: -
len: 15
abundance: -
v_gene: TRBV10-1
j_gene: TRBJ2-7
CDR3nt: TGCGCCAGCAGCACCCCACAGGGATCGGACTACGAGCAGTACTTC
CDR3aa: CASSTPQGSDYEQYF

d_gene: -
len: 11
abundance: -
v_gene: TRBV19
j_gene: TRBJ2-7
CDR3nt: TGTGCCAGTAGATACAGAGACGAGCAGTACTTC
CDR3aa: CASRYRDEQYF

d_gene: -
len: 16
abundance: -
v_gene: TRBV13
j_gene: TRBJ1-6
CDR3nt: TGTGCCAGCAGCTTAGTAGTGGGTGGGTGGGCGTCTACCCTCCACTTT
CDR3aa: CASSLVVGGWASTLHF

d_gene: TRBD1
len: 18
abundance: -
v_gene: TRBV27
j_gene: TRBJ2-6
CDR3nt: TGTGCCAGCAGTTCGGACAGGGGGCGTGTGGGAGGGGCCAACGTCCTGACTTTC
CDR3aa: CASSSDRGRVGGANVLTF

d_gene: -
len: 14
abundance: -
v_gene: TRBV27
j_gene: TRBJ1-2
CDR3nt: TGTGCCAGCAGTTTTCAGGGGCCCCATGGAGGCTACACCTTC
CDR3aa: CASSFQGPHGGYTF

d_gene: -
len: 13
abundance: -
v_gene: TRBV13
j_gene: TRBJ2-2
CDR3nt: TGTGCCAGATGGGGAGTAGGTACCGGGGAGCTGTTTTTT
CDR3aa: CARWGVGTGELFF